This T cell receptor beta chain was sequenced during a study of blood T cells in healthy people across ages. General study results and limits: Older age went with lower TCR beta diversity per million T cells, in a roughly linear way.

Trimming pared 6 bases from V and 6 bases from J, leaving 12 bases between. The germline V gene has CDR1 DFQATT and CDR2 SNEGSKA (reference sequence). This CDR3 contains 11 residues. About this clonotype itself: Its antigen is undetermined.

Next came a second PCR, run for roughly 6 to 11 cycles, which used a sample-barcoded 5' primer along with a J-beta primer mix. With 12 random nucleotides, a template-switch adaptor tagged each individual cDNA molecule. MiXCR, applied by TCRdb to the 5' RACE reads, yields one record per CDR3 protein. The sample includes 780,000 or so distinct CDR3 sequences, 20% to 25% seen only once; the top ten take approximately 4%. Separately, the same data were catalogued under a study of T cells of mothers and their children. That publication notes: From each mother came over 9.5 million TCR beta CDR3 reads, and from each child came 3 million to 3.5 million.

This sequence joins TRBV20-1 and TRBJ2-7; D is undetermined. The sequence derives from a boy younger than 18 in good health. Specimen: blood. The CDR3 DNA sequence: TGCAGTGCCGCCTCCAATTCCGAGCAGTACTTC. Residues: CSAASNSEQYF.